This T cell receptor (beta chain) was documented in a study of cytomegalovirus exposure and HLA in healthy donors. Germline CDR1 LNHNV, CDR2 YYDKDF (reference sequence). The CDR3 runs 16 residues. The PCR ran on 60 Vbeta and 13 Jbeta primers. TCRdb's copy holds only in-frame clones and misses some; the assay was immunoSEQ multiplex PCR. This table holds 150,000 to 200,000 clones, around three quarters found once. The sequence was collected from a man aged 35 to 55 in good health and CMV-seronegative. Sequencing was done on a sample of PBMCs. V is TRBV15 and J is TRBJ2-5; maybe TRBD2 (6 bases). The DNA end is more similar to TRBJ2-7, so the J call may be wrong. CDR3 nucleotides: TGTGCCACCAGCGGCCCACTCTCTGGCGGGGCCTACGAGCAGTACTTC. Translating it yields CATSGPLSGGAYEQYF.